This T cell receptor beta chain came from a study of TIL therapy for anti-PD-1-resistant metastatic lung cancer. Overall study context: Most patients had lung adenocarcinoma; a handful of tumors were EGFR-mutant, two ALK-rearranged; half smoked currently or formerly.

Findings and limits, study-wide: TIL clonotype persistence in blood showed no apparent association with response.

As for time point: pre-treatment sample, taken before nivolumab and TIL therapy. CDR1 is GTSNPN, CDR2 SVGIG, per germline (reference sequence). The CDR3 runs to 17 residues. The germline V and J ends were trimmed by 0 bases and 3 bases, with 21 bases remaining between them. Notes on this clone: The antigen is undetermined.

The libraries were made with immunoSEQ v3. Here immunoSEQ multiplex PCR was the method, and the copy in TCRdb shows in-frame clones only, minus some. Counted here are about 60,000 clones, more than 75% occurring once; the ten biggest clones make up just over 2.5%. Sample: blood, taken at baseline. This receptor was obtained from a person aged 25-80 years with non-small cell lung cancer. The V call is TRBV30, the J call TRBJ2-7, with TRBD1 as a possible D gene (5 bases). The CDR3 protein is CAWSVPGPLRFGYEQYF. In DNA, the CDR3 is TGTGCCTGGAGTGTACCAGGGCCGTTGAGGTTCGGCTACGAGCAGTACTTC.